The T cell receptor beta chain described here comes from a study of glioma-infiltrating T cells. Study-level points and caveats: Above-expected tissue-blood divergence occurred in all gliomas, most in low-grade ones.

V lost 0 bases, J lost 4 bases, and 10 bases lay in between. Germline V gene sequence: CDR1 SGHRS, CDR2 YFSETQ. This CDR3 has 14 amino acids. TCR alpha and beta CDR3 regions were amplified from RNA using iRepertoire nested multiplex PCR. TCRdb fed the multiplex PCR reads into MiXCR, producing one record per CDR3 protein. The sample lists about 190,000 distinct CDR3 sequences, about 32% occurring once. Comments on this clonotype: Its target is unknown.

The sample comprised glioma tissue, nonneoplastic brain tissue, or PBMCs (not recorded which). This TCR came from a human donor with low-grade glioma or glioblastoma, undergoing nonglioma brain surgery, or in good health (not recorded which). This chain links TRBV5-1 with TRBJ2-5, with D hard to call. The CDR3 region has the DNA TGCGCCAGCAGCTTGGGATCTCTGGGAGAGACCCAGTACTTC. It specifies CASSLGSLGETQYF.